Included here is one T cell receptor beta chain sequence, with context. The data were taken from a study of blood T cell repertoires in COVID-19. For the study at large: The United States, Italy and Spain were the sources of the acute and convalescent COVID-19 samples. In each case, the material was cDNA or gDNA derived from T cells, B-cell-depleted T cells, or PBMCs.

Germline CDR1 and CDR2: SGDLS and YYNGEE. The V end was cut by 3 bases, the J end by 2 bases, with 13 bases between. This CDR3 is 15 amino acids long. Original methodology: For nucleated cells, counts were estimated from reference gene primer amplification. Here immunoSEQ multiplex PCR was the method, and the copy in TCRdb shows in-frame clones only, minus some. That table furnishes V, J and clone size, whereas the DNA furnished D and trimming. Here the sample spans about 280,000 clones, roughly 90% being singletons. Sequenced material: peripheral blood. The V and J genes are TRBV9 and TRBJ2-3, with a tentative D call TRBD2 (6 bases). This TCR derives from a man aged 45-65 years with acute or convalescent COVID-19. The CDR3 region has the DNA TGTGCCAGCAGCGGCCGGGTAGCGGTCACAGATACGCAGTATTTT. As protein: CASSGRVAVTDTQYF.